This T cell receptor (beta chain) was sequenced in a study of blood T cells in healthy people across ages (dated by TCRdb to the mid-2010s). For context, the study as a whole: Template switching captured roughly one uniquely barcoded TCR beta cDNA molecule per two T cells in model experiments. Age-related changes in TCR beta repertoire diversity were measured in the study by deep sequencing normalized with unique cDNA molecular identifiers. Two additional independent replicas of 1 million unique cDNA reads from the same blood draw were analyzed for two donors (one aged 18 to 30 and one aged 80 or older). To avoid experimental bias, donors of different ages were distributed randomly across sequencing lanes. The donors were split into four age groups: young (average 16 years), middle-aged (39), aged (62) and long-lived (about 82). Overall study results and their limits: Conclusive comparison of naive and antigen-experienced compartments was prevented by the profiling of bulk unsorted PBMCs. The percentage of naive T cells measured by flow cytometry correlated strongly with observed TCR beta diversity. Estimates of total diversity based on one million sequenced T cells were considered lower bounds and underestimates. Because the CMV infection status of the donors was unknown, age-related changes in expanded clonotypes may potentially have been confounded. As age increased, observed TCR beta diversity per million T cells dropped in a roughly linear way, and a significant reduction was already evident by age 40. The long-lived group showed more naive CD4+ T cells, fewer expanded clones and increased TCR diversity than the aged group, suggesting age selection.

As for this clonotype: There is no known antigen for this receptor. Nothing much larger sits one base from this clone, and base qualities are not available.

Receptor amplification or capture employed 5' RACE. TCRdb lists the instrument as Illumina HiSeq 2500. The second PCR ran for about 7 to 11 cycles and used a J-beta primer mix along with a sample-barcoded 5' primer. Each TCR beta cDNA molecule received a unique molecular identifier from a template-switch 5' adaptor carrying 12 random nucleotides. Each sample yielded at least 3 million CDR3-containing paired-end reads. First-strand cDNA synthesis was performed from all RNA using the Mint cDNA synthesis kit, with priming by a TRBC-specific oligonucleotide. After uracil-DNA glycosylase treatment, a first 18-cycle PCR used universal primers M1SS and BC2_uni_R on all cDNA. In the original analysis: For normalization, 1 million high-quality reads, each with a distinct molecular identifier, were randomly selected from each sample. Instead of being binned into consensus sequences, reads with shared molecular identifiers were discarded. MiTCR, set to a Q25 quality threshold and the strictest error-elimination algorithm, was used for CDR3 identification, clonotype clustering and error correction. A nonparametric unseen species model with Euler transformation was used to estimate a lower bound on total TCR beta diversity. TCRdb reprocessing: public reads trimmed at Q25 with fastp, clones called with MiXCR, in-frame beta chains kept. For every CDR3 protein sequence, its rows merge into one entry that carries the most common genes and DNA. Here the V and J calls rest on TCRdb's processing, not on the authors' analysis. The sample includes some 880,000 distinct CDR3 sequences, with roughly 40% observed a single time. Jointly, the top ten make up 10% to 15% of the sample.

Donors were a few dozen systemically healthy Caucasian individuals from Russia aged roughly 6 to 95 years. Each donor gave around 9.5 milliliters of peripheral blood, collected into EDTA-treated Vacutainer tubes. Ficoll-Paque density-gradient centrifugation was used to isolate PBMCs, with at least 6.5 million per sample. Trizol reagent was used to extract total RNA from PBMCs, with at least 6 micrograms per sample. For every donor, an aliquot of PBMCs went through flow cytometry to measure the percentages of naive CD45RAhigh/CD27high T cells. CDR1 and CDR2 (SGHVS, FNYEAQ) derive from the germline V gene. Taken from cysteine to phenylalanine, the CDR3 has 17 residues. The read is trimmed to its CDR3 DNA, 51 bases read in frame from base 1.

The source of this sequence is a man aged 18-30 years in good health. Sequenced: blood. The chain uses TRBV7-6 and TRBJ2-4; the D region possibly corresponds to TRBD1 (6 bases align). The closer fit of TRBJ2-7 to the DNA end suggests the J call may be wrong. At the DNA level, the sequence is TGTGCCAGCAGCTTAGTAACAGGGACCTCTCGTCGCCACGAGCAGTACTTC. Protein translation: CASSLVTGTSRRHEQYF.